This entry lists 25 T cell receptor beta chains sequenced from one sample in a study of T cells in Graves' hyperthyroidism and ophthalmopathy. There were TCR beta CDR3 regions amplified from RNA transcripts. The primer set for the first-round RT-PCR of the TCR CDR3 was HTBI. One entry per CDR3 protein results from TCRdb running MiXCR on the multiplex PCR reads. This table has a few hundred thousand distinct CDR3 sequences, roughly 20% appearing once. Source material: blood. Source of these receptors: a woman between 40 and 55 years old with Graves' ophthalmopathy.

Ten or more counts support this clonotype. V is TRBV19 and J is TRBJ1-5; tentative D call: TRBD1 (5 bases). This CDR3 contains 13 residues. The germline gives CDR1 LNHDA, CDR2 SQIVND (reference sequence). Trimming left V 8 bases short and J 5 bases short, with 13 bases between. Written as DNA, the CDR3 is TGTGCCAGTGCCCTCGGGGCAGATCAGCCCCAGCATTTT. Translating gives CASALGADQPQHF.

There are many counts of this clonotype. The chain recombines TRBV27 with TRBJ2-5; TRBD2 matches at 8 bases. This CDR3 is built from 16 residues. V shed 5 bases and J 5 bases; nucleotides not matched to a gene: 13. Germline values: CDR1 MNHEY, CDR2 SMNVEV (reference sequence). The CDR3 here is CASSHRSGEEGETQYF. The CDR3 region has the DNA TGTGCCAGCAGTCATCGTAGCGGGGAGGAGGGGGAGACCCAGTACTTC.

The chain has TRBV27 and TRBJ2-7; 13 positions match TRBD2. Germline V lookup: CDR1 MNHEY, CDR2 SMNVEV (reference sequence). After removal of 5 bases from V and 3 bases from J, the junction contained 10 bases not matched to a gene. The CDR3 length is 17 residues. CDR3 sequence reads: CASSAFSGLAGFYEQYF. In nucleotides, the CDR3 is TGTGCCAGCAGTGCGTTTTCGGGACTAGCGGGATTCTACGAGCAGTACTTC.

There are many counts of this clonotype. The genes are TRBV27 and TRBJ2-7, with 8 bases fitting TRBD2. Germline V gene lookup returns CDR1 MNHEY and CDR2 SMNVEV (reference sequence). The length of the CDR3 is 14 residues. Trimming took 3 bases from V and 6 from J; bases not matched to a gene: 7. Here the CDR3 DNA reads TGTGCCAGCAGTTTGGTTAGCGGGAACGGCGAGCAGTACTTC. This encodes CASSLVSGNGEQYF.

This clonotype has a count of ten or more. The chain employs TRBV20-1 and TRBJ2-7, with D perhaps matching TRBD1 (5 bases). V was trimmed by 5 bases and J by 1 base, leaving 12 bases between them. From germline, CDR1 is DFQATT and CDR2 SNEGSKA (reference sequence). This CDR3 is 13 amino acids long. CDR3 sequence: CSAWGRESYEQYF. CDR3 sequence (DNA): TGCAGTGCTTGGGGCAGGGAATCCTACGAGCAGTACTTC.

This chain uses TRBV15 with TRBJ2-7; 7 nucleotides line up with TRBD1. CDR1 LNHNV and CDR2 YYDKDF come from the germline V gene (reference sequence). CDR3 length equals 16 residues. After removal of 3 bases from V and 6 bases from J, the junction contained 14 bases not matched to a gene. The CDR3 DNA reads TGTGCCACCAGCAGTGAAGCTGCGGCAGGGGGTCTCGAGCAGTACTTC. Translating it yields CATSSEAAAGGLEQYF.

This clonotype was picked up many times. This chain connects TRBV27 to TRBJ2-5; D ambiguous. The ends were cut back, 3 bases at V and 2 bases at J, with 7 bases in the middle. This CDR3 is built from 13 residues. Per the germline V gene, CDR1 is MNHEY and CDR2 is SMNVEV (reference sequence). The CDR3 is CASSLKRQETQYF. CDR3 nucleotide sequence: TGTGCCAGCAGTTTGAAGCGACAAGAGACCCAGTACTTC.

This clonotype was seen at least ten times. The J gene is TRBJ1-3, the V gene TRBV6-1, with D unclear. CDR1 is MNHNS, CDR2 SASEGT, per germline. The CDR3 is 16 amino acids. With 5 bases removed from V and 0 bases from J, the gap between germline ends came to 14 bases. CDR3 region: CASSPDTRSSGNTIYF. In DNA form, the CDR3 reads TGTGCCAGCAGTCCAGACACTCGTAGCTCTGGAAACACCATATATTTT.

Turning to this clonotype: This sequence may be a read error, since a much larger clone differs from it by one base. This is likely a read error, given that the CDR3 carries no conserved phenylalanine or tryptophan at its end. The V gene is TRBV6-4, the J gene TRBJ2-7, with a tentative D call TRBD1 (6 bases). The germline V gene has CDR1 MRHNA and CDR2 SNTAGT. The CDR3 has 12 residues. Here the CDR3 DNA reads TGTACCAGCAGGGGAAGCTCCTACGAGCAGTACCTC. As protein: CTSRGSSYEQYL.

This clonotype was recorded many times. The chain links TRBV29-1 to TRBJ2-7; possible D gene TRBD1, 7 bases. Germline CDR1 reads SQVTM; CDR2 reads ANQGSEA. V gave up 1 base and J gave up 5 bases, with 15 bases separating them. The CDR3 is 14 residues long. The CDR3, as DNA: TGCAGCGTTGAAGCTGGCAGGGGGGCGGACGAGCAGTACTTC. Its protein product is CSVEAGRGADEQYF.

Ten or more counts support this clonotype. The chain has TRBV29-1 and TRBJ2-2, with TRBD1 matching 7 bases. The germline gives CDR1 SQVTM, CDR2 ANQGSEA. After removal of 4 bases from V and 3 bases from J, the junction contained 5 bases not matched to a gene. The CDR3 length is 14 residues. CDR3 DNA sequence: TGCAGCGTTGCGACAGGGCAGCACACCGGGGAGCTGTTTTTT. Translated, it gives CSVATGQHTGELFF.

This clonotype was recorded at least ten times. Possible read error: a much larger clone is one base away. The chain has TRBV11-2 and TRBJ2-7, with 7 bases matching TRBD1. Germline-derived CDR1 and CDR2 are SGHAT and FQNNGV. V gave up 6 bases and J gave up 0 bases; unmatched junction bases: 2. The CDR3 loop spans 13 amino acids. The CDR3 is CASRTGSSYEQYF. The CDR3 DNA is TGTGCCAGCAGGACAGGGAGCTCCTACGAGCAGTACTTC.

In this sample, this clonotype turned up many times. The chain links TRBV20-1 to TRBJ2-5; TRBD1 is a possible D gene (6 bases). The length of the CDR3 is 14 residues. From germline, CDR1 is DFQATT and CDR2 SNEGSKA (reference sequence). V was pared by 6 bases and J by 5 bases, with 19 bases between. The CDR3 sequence is CSALEDSTWETQYF. CDR3 nucleotides: TGCAGTGCCCTAGAGGACAGTACGTGGGAGACCCAGTACTTC.

The chain has TRBV18 and TRBJ1-1; no reliable D call. V was pared by 0 bases and J by 4 bases, with 12 bases between. CDR1 KGHSH and CDR2 LQKENI come from the germline V gene. CDR3 length equals 15 residues. CDR3 protein: CASSPPSGLGTEAFF. CDR3 sequence (DNA): TGTGCCAGCTCACCACCGTCCGGGTTAGGCACTGAAGCTTTCTTT.

This clonotype occurred a few times. The CDR3 is CSATRTGGRQPQHF. Written as DNA, the CDR3 is TGCAGTGCTACCCGGACAGGGGGGAGGCAGCCCCAGCATTTT. J is TRBJ1-5 and V is TRBV20-1, with 10 bases identical to TRBD1. Germline lookup yields CDR1 DFQATT and CDR2 SNEGSKA (reference sequence). This CDR3 has 14 amino acids. Trimming cost V 4 bases and J 7 bases; bases outside gene matches: 7.

This clonotype was observed many times. The rearrangement links TRBV4-1 to TRBJ1-6; D ambiguous. The length of the CDR3 is 17 residues. V was shortened by 0 bases and J by 3 bases, with 12 bases between the two germline ends. CDR1 is MGHRA and CDR2 is YSYEKL in the germline V gene. The CDR3 DNA is TGCGCCAGCAGCCAAGATCGACCGACCCGCTATAATTCACCCCTCCACTTT. Translating it yields CASSQDRPTRYNSPLHF.

This chain links TRBV9 with TRBJ2-2, with D perhaps matching TRBD2 (6 bases). The V gene lost 0 bases and the J gene lost 4 bases, with 16 bases spanning the gap. The CDR3 contains 17 residues. Germline V gene data show CDR1 as SGDLS and CDR2 as YYNGEE. CDR3 DNA sequence: TGTGCCAGCAGCGTAGGGGTTGGGGGGTCGACCACCGGGGAGCTGTTTTTT. Its protein is CASSVGVGGSTTGELFF.

The rearrangement links TRBV10-3 to TRBJ2-7; maybe TRBD1 (6 bases). This CDR3 has 13 residues. Germline V gives CDR1 ENHRY, CDR2 SYGVKD. The V and J ends lost 10 bases and 1 base respectively, with 14 bases between them. The CDR3 region is CASDPGHSYEQYF. CDR3 nucleotides: TGTGCCAGCGATCCGGGACATTCCTACGAGCAGTACTTC.

This clonotype was counted many times. The chain carries TRBV7-9 and TRBJ2-7, with a weak D call TRBD1 (6 bases). Germline V gives CDR1 SEHNR, CDR2 FQNEAQ (reference sequence). The CDR3 runs 15 residues. Trimming took off 5 bases at V and 3 bases at J, with 17 bases between the two ends. The DNA of the CDR3 is TGTGCCAGCAGCATCGGGACAAGGGGCGGCTACGAGCAGTACTTC. Protein: CASSIGTRGGYEQYF.

This clonotype was seen ten or more times. The chain is built from TRBV13 and TRBJ2-7, with D unclear. CDR1 PRHDT and CDR2 FYEKMQ come from the germline V gene (reference sequence). The CDR3 length is 16 residues. Trimming pared 5 bases from V and 0 bases from J, leaving 17 bases between. The CDR3 nucleotides are TGTGCCAGCAGCCATGTCGGTGCTCGAAGCTCCTACGAGCAGTACTTC. Encoded protein: CASSHVGARSSYEQYF.

This clonotype was observed many times. CDR3 loop: CASKVMTGPEYF. In DNA form, the CDR3 reads TGTGCCAGCAAGGTGATGACAGGGCCTGAGTACTTC. The chain recombines TRBV12-3 or TRBV12-4 with TRBJ2-4, with 7 positions matching TRBD1. V shed 7 bases and J 14 bases; nucleotides not matched to a gene: 11. CDR3 length: 12 amino acids.

This clonotype was counted at least ten times. The V gene is TRBV9, the J gene TRBJ2-7; the match to TRBD2 covers 8 bases. The germline V gene encodes CDR1 SGDLS and CDR2 YYNGEE. The CDR3 consists of 18 residues. V lost 0 bases, J lost 2 bases, and 13 bases stayed unmatched. The CDR3: CASSVGPRMVAGTYEQYF. The CDR3 coding sequence is TGTGCCAGCAGCGTAGGCCCCCGAATGGTAGCGGGGACCTACGAGCAGTACTTC.

Ten or more counts support this clonotype. The V call is TRBV6-5, the J call TRBJ2-7; 7 positions match TRBD1. V shed 4 bases, J shed 0 bases, and the junction held 6 bases outside the gene matches. The CDR3 covers 15 residues. Germline assignment: CDR1 MNHEY and CDR2 SVGAGI. DNA for the CDR3: TGTGCCAGCAGTTTCGGACAGGCCAGCTCCTACGAGCAGTACTTC. It yields the protein CASSFGQASSYEQYF.

This clonotype was recorded many times. The chain has TRBV9 and TRBJ1-2; D not resolved. Between the trimmed V and J ends, which lost 0 bases and 4 bases, there was a span of 16 bases. Per the germline V gene, CDR1 is SGDLS and CDR2 is YYNGEE. The CDR3 spans 16 residues. CDR3 amino acids: CASSVDVAESRYGYTF. In nucleotides, the CDR3 is TGTGCCAGCAGCGTAGACGTGGCCGAGTCACGCTATGGCTACACCTTC.

Ten or more counts support this clonotype. V gene TRBV12-3 or TRBV12-4 combines with J gene TRBJ2-3, with D maybe TRBD2 (5 bases). CDR3 length equals 14 residues. The V end was cut by 6 bases, the J end by 0 bases, with 10 bases between. The CDR3 DNA follows: TGTGCCAGCAGGCCAGGAGGCAGCACAGATACGCAGTATTTT. Its protein product is CASRPGGSTDTQYF.